This section outlines one T cell receptor (beta chain) sequence together with its context. The antigen it recognizes is unknown. No much larger clone exists at a distance of one base, and base qualities are not known. These data are taken from a study of beta chain features in type 1 diabetes (dated by TCRdb to the late 2010s). Describing the broader study: Mean age, gender distribution, total cell number and subset yield did not differ between patients and healthy donors. Across all samples, around 100 million sorted cells were examined, and cell number per subset correlated strongly with RNA yield. Regulatory and stem cell-like memory subsets were obtained from only 8 patients and roughly eight healthy donors, while naive and central memory subsets were obtained from all 30 or so donors. The study compared TCRB repertoires of sorted circulating CD4+ T cell subsets between recently diagnosed type 1 diabetes patients and matched healthy donors.

The investigation overall reported the following: Because small numbers of individuals were included in the HLA sub-analyses, any influence of HLA type on TCRB rearrangement was left unresolved. A moderate but significant shortening of TCRB CDR3 length was observed in type 1 diabetes patients in all four CD4+ subsets. PCR might favor shorter templates, but patient and control samples were amplified and corrected together, so any skew would affect both groups equally. Because cDNA rather than genomic DNA was sequenced, highly expressing activated cells could have been over-represented, although no difference in activation and CD3 levels was found between groups. At VDJ recombination sites, patients with type 1 diabetes made fewer insertions and deleted more nucleotides, a pattern implying thymic rearrangement abnormalities. Naive, central memory and regulatory TCRB repertoires appeared to be more alike among patients than among healthy donors.

Each donor gave one peripheral blood draw, about 100 mL on average, collected into heparinised tubes. A BD FACSAria II and a panel including CD45RO, CCR7, CD25, CD127, CD95 and CD27 were used to sort naive, central memory, regulatory and stem cell-like memory CD4+ T cells. A purity above 98% was achieved for all sorted populations. PBMCs were isolated right away by Lymphoprep density gradient centrifugation and were stained directly, without culture. So that batch effects would be minimized, each experiment stained and sorted samples in pairs, pairing one healthy donor with one patient. The CDR3 runs 16 residues from the cysteine to the phenylalanine. CDR3 DNA only is kept here, 48 bases in frame from base 1. According to the germline V gene, CDR1 reads MNHEY and CDR2 reads SVGAGI. V and J lose 0 bases and 4 bases, and a span of 14 bases separates them. The entire isolated RNA was reverse transcribed using the High Capacity cDNA Reverse Transcription Kit, and thus expressed TCRB transcripts were sequenced. Deep immunoSEQ sequencing was applied to naive, central memory and regulatory T cell samples, giving an average of roughly 3.3 million total reads per sample. Sorted cells were lysed in RLT buffer, and RNA was extracted using DNase-treated RNeasy Micro or Mini kits according to cell number. To prevent cross-contamination, each cell subset was processed individually, whereas patient and healthy donor samples were processed jointly. Using the immunoSEQ multiplex PCR, TCRB sequences were amplified from cDNA into 87-bp fragments spanning the CDR3 region. The amplicons were sequenced using the Illumina HiSeq platform. As for the authors' bioinformatics: Synthetic template baselines were used to correct PCR bias computationally, reads within Hamming distance 2 were collapsed together, and singletons that could not be merged were discarded. By aligning reads against IMGT, V, D and J genes, CDR3 length, and insertions or deletions at six rearrangement sites were assigned. Clonotype counts were normalized to sorted cell number within each subset before computing true diversity and Gini coefficients with the tcR R package. Repertoire sharing was quantified using the overlap coefficient calculated on TCRB nucleotide sequences. Out-of-frame TCRB sequences from naive cells were analyzed to stand in for the pre-selection repertoire. Held by TCRdb, this immuneACCESS table contains in-frame sequences only and omits some clones. Under half of the omission traces to an unresolved V gene where checked; the cause of the rest is unknown. V, J and clone size reflect that table, while D and trimming were determined from the DNA. For this sample there are a few hundred thousand clones; around 15% appear just once. The ten biggest clones cover more than 0.015% of the sample.

The sample taken for sequencing was naive CD4+ T cells from blood. The cell subset or site label here, explained by the study, means: true naive CD4+ T cells. The sequence was collected from a woman in her late teens or twenties in good health. Recombination connected TRBV6-5 to TRBJ2-3, and the D gene may be TRBD2, 6 bases matching. The base sequence is TGTGCCAGCAGTTACTCGTTTACTAGCAACCCAGATACGCAGTATTTT. It is translated as CASSYSFTSNPDTQYF.